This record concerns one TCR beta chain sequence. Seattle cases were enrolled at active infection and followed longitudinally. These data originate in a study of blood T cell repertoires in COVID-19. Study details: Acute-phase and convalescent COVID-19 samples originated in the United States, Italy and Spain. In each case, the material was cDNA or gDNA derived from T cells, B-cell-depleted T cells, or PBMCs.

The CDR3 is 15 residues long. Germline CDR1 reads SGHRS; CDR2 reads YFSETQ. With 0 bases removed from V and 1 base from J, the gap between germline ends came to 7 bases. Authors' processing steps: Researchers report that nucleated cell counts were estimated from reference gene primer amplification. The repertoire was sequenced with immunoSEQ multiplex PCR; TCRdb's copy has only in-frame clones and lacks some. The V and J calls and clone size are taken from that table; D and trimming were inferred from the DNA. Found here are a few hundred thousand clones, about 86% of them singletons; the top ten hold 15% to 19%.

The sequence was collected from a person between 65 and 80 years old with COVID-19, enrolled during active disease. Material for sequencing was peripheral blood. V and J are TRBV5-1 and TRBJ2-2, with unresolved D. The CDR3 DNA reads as TGCGCCAGCAGCTTGGGACTGGGGAACACCGGGGAGCTGTTTTTT. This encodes CASSLGLGNTGELFF.